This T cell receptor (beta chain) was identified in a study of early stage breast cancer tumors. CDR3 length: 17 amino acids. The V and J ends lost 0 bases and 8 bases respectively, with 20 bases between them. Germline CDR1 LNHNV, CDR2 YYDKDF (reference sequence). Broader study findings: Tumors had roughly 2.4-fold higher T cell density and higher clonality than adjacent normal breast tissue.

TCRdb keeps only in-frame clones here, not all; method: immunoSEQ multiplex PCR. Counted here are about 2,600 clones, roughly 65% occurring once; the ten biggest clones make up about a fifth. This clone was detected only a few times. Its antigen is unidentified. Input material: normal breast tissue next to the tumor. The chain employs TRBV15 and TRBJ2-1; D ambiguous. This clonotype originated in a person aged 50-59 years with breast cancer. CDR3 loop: CATSRDRPPRPHDEQFF. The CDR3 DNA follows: TGTGCCACCAGCAGAGATAGGCCCCCGAGGCCCCACGATGAGCAGTTCTTC.